The T cell receptor (beta chain) under discussion was sequenced for a study of CD8 T cells in ankylosing spondylitis. General study findings and limits: It appeared that ankylosing spondylitis blood was characterized by a TCR beta motif of several highly homologous variants. Some motif variants were previously reported in reactive arthritis synovial fluid and blood.

Generation of TCR beta libraries employed quantitative 5'-RACE incorporating molecular barcodes. A single record per CDR3 protein comes from TCRdb applying MiXCR to the 5' RACE reads. This table holds more than 300,000 distinct CDR3 sequences, roughly 8% found once. The CDR3 has 12 amino acids. Germline V gene data show CDR1 as MDHEN and CDR2 as SYDVKM. Trimming removed 8 bases at V and 8 bases at J, with 13 bases between. Regarding this clonotype: The antigen is not known.

The genes are TRBV28 and TRBJ1-5; no clear D. Sequencing was performed on blood, either unsorted or a sorted T cell fraction (not recorded which). The TCR sequence derives from a male donor with ankylosing spondylitis. CDR3 loop: CASRKLQEPQHF. The DNA of the CDR3 is TGTGCCAGCCGAAAACTCCAGGAGCCCCAGCATTTT.